The source of this TCR beta chain is a study of Ad26.COV2.S vaccination and SARS-CoV-2 variants. Looking at the study overall: Intramuscular Ad26.COV2.S at 5x10^10 or 1x10^11 viral particles. Findings of the study overall: Spike-specific responses of CD8+ and CD4+ T cells were reported to display substantial breadth after vaccination.

The treatment: roughly 20 received Ad26.COV2.S at low or high dose, single or two shots; roughly five received placebo; per-sample allocation not given. Sampling took place 63 days after the first vaccine or placebo injection. The ends lost 3 bases at V and 1 base at J; junction bases unmatched: 10. Germline V gives CDR1 SGHTA, CDR2 FQGTGA. CDR3 length: 19 amino acids. TCRdb's copy holds only in-frame clones and misses some; the assay was immunoSEQ multiplex PCR. The sample records roughly 380,000 clones, roughly 90% being singletons. As to this clone: Its antigen remains unknown.

Sequences were derived from peripheral blood, sampled in a trial of Ad26.COV2.S vaccine versus placebo. The V gene is TRBV7-3, the J gene TRBJ2-5; 14 bases align to TRBD2. This sequence was found in a person between 18 and 60 years old who received the Ad26.COV2.S COVID-19 vaccine or a placebo. CDR3 nucleotide sequence: TGTGCCAGCAGCTTTCTCTTAGGACTAGCGGGGGGACCCCAAGAGACCCAGTACTTC. It codes for CASSFLLGLAGGPQETQYF.